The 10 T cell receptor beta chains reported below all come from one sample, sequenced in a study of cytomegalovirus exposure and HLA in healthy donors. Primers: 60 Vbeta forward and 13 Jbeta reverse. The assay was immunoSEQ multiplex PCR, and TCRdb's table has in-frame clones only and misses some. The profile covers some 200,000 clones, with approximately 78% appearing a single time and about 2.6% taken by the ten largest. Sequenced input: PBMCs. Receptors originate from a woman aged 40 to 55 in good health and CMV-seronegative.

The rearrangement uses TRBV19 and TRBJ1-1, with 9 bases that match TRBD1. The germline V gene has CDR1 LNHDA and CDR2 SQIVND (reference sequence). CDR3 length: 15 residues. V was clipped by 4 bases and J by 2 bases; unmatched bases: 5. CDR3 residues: CASSKGQGGNTEAFF. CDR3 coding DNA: TGTGCCAGTAGTAAGGGACAGGGTGGTAACACTGAAGCTTTCTTT.

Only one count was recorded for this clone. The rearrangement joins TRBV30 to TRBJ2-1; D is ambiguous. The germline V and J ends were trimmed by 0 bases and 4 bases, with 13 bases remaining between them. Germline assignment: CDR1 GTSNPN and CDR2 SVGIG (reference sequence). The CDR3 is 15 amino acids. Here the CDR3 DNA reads TGTGCCTGGAGTGTCGGTCTACCCGCTTACAATGAGCAGTTCTTC. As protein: CAWSVGLPAYNEQFF. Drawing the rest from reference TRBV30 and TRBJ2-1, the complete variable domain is SQTIHQWPATLVQPVGSPLSLECTVEGTSNPNLYWYRQAAGRGLQLLFYSVGIGQISSEVPQNLSASRPQDRQFILSSKKLLLSDSGFYLCAWSVGLPAYNEQFFGPGTRLTVL.

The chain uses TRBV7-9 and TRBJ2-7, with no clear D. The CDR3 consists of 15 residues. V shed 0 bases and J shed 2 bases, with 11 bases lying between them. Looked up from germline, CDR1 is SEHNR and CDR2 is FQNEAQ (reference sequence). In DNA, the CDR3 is TGTGCCAGCAGCTTAGCGGCAGGTTATGCCTACGAGCAGTACTTC. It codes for CASSLAAGYAYEQYF.

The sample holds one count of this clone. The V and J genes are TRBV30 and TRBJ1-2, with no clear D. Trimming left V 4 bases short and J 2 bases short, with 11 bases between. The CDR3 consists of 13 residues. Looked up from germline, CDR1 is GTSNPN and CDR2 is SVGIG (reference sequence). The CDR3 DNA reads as TGTGCCTGGACCCTCGGGGTCAACTATGGCTACACCTTC. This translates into CAWTLGVNYGYTF.

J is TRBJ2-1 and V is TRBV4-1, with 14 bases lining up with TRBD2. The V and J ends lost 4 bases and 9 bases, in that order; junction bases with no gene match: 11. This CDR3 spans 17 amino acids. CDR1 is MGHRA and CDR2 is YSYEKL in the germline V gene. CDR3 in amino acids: CASSRVDGLAGGSEQFF. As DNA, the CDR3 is TGCGCCAGCAGCCGGGTGGACGGACTAGCGGGAGGAAGTGAGCAGTTCTTC.

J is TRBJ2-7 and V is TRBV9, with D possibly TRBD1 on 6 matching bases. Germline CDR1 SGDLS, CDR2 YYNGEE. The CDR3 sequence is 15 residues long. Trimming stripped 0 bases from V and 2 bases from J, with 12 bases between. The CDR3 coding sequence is TGTGCCAGCAGCGTAGTTGGGACACCAACCTACGAGCAGTACTTC. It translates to CASSVVGTPTYEQYF.

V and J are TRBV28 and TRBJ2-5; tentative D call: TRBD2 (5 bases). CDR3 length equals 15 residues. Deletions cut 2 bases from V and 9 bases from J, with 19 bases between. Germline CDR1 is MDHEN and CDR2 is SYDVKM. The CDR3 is CASSLLWTALRAQYF. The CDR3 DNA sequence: TGTGCCAGCAGTTTACTCTGGACCGCCTTGAGGGCCCAGTACTTC.

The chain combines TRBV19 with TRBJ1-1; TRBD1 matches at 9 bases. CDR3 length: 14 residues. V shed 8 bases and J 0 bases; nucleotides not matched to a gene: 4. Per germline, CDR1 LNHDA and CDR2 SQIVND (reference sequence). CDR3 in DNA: TGTGCCAGTTTACAGGGGGCTGTGAACACTGAAGCTTTCTTT. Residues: CASLQGAVNTEAFF.

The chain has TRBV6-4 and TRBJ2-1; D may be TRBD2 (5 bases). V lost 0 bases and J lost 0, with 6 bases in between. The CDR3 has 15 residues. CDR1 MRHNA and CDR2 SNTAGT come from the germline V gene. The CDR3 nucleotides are TGTGCCAGCAGTGACTCTGCGGGCTCCTACAATGAGCAGTTCTTC. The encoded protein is CASSDSAGSYNEQFF.

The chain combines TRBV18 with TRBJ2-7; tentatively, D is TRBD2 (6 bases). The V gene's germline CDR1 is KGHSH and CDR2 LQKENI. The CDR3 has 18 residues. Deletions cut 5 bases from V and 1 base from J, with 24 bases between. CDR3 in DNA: TGTGCCAGCTCATCATTACGGTCGGTAGCGGAGAGTTCCTACGAGCAGTACTTC. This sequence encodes CASSSLRSVAESSYEQYF.